This note documents a single TCR beta chain sequence. The CDR3 runs 14 residues. From germline, CDR1 is MDHEN and CDR2 SYDVKM. V shed 9 bases and J 5 bases; nucleotides not matched to a gene: 6. This entry comes from a study of shared clonotypes between healthy human individuals. Every subset had its genomic DNA shared out evenly among several immunoSEQ plates. Repertoires were generated with immunoSEQ multiplex PCR, while TCRdb's copy carries only in-frame clones and drops some. The profile shows roughly 2.5 million clones, more than 80% of them singletons. The receptor was isolated from a man aged 18-30 years in good health. Specimen: naive CD4+ T cells sorted from blood. Subset defined: CD45RA+ positively selected. The chain couples TRBV28 to TRBJ1-4; TRBD1 matches 10 bases. In DNA, the CDR3 is TGTGCCAGTATGGACAGGGGGGAAAATGAAAAACTGTTTTTT. This encodes CASMDRGENEKLFF.